The 18 T cell receptor beta chains in this list originate from one sample, sequenced in a study of blood T cell repertoires in COVID-19. Sequencing was performed with immunoSEQ multiplex PCR; in TCRdb, only in-frame clones are kept and a portion is missing. The table lists about 120,000 clones, approximately 80% of them singletons. The sample comprised peripheral blood. The receptors shown here come from a human donor in a cohort sampled during active COVID-19.

This chain joins TRBV28 and TRBJ2-1; the D gene is possibly TRBD2 (6 bases). This CDR3 has 11 amino acids. The V gene lost 8 bases and the J gene lost 9 bases, with 11 bases spanning the gap. Germline CDR1 reads MDHEN; CDR2 reads SYDVKM. In DNA, the CDR3 is TGTGCCAGCCAGACTAGGAGTGAGCAGTTCTTC. Its protein product is CASQTRSEQFF.

This clone occurred once. The chain links TRBV3-1 (or the pseudogene TRBV3-2) to TRBJ2-3, with D unresolved. Germline V gene lookup returns CDR1 LGHDT and CDR2 YNNKEL (reference sequence). The CDR3 sequence is 15 residues long. V was clipped by 4 bases and J by 5 bases, with 16 bases between them. CDR3 in amino acids: CASSPTAGAQDTQYF. In nucleotides, the CDR3 is TGTGCCAGCAGCCCAACAGCAGGTGCTCAAGATACGCAGTATTTT.

This chain links TRBV5-1 with TRBJ2-5; possibly TRBD2 for D (5 bases). V was trimmed by 4 bases and J by 6 bases, leaving 19 bases between them. The CDR3 consists of 15 residues. The germline CDR1 and CDR2 sequences are SGHRS and YFSETQ. CDR3 sequence: CASSAREPQAQTQYF. The CDR3 coding sequence is TGCGCCAGCAGCGCCCGGGAACCCCAAGCCCAGACCCAGTACTTC.

V is TRBV7-9 and J is TRBJ2-5, with 12 bases lining up with TRBD2. The germline V gene encodes CDR1 SEHNR and CDR2 FQNEAQ (reference sequence). CDR3 length: 17 amino acids. V was clipped by 3 bases and J by 1 base; unmatched bases: 6. DNA for the CDR3: TGTGCCAGCAGCTTGGACACTAGCGGGGGGCTCCAAGAGACCCAGTACTTC. Protein: CASSLDTSGGLQETQYF.

V is TRBV7-9 and J is TRBJ1-2, with 10 bases that match TRBD1. Per germline, CDR1 SEHNR and CDR2 FQNEAQ (reference sequence). With V trimmed by 2 bases and J by 8 bases, 5 bases remained unmatched. This CDR3 spans 14 amino acids. DNA for the CDR3: TGTGCCAGCAGCTTAATCCGGGACAGGGGAGGCTACACCTTC. Translation gives CASSLIRDRGGYTF.

The chain has TRBV19 and TRBJ2-5; 7 bases fit TRBD1. J gave up 3 bases and V 8 bases, and 6 bases lay outside the gene matches. Germline assignment: CDR1 LNHDA and CDR2 SQIVND (reference sequence). This CDR3 region has 13 residues. The CDR3 spells CASSDRVKETQYF. CDR3 nucleotide sequence: TGTGCCAGTTCAGACAGGGTTAAAGAGACCCAGTACTTC.

This clone was observed a handful of times. The CDR3 is CASSQKGWANEKLFF. DNA of the CDR3: TGTGCCAGCAGCCAAAAGGGGTGGGCTAATGAAAAACTGTTTTTT. The chain combines TRBV3-1 (or the pseudogene TRBV3-2) with TRBJ1-4; perhaps TRBD1 as D (5 bases). The V end lost 2 bases, the J end lost 3 bases, and 10 bases lay between the germline ends. CDR3 length equals 15 residues. Germline V lookup: CDR1 LGHDT, CDR2 YNNKEL (reference sequence).

The rearrangement uses TRBV19 and TRBJ2-7; 9 bases align to TRBD1. This CDR3 has 14 residues. Germline CDR1 LNHDA, CDR2 SQIVND (reference sequence). V was pared by 4 bases and J by 1 base, with 2 bases of the junction left unmatched. The CDR3 loop reads CASSTTGGSYEQYF. CDR3 sequence (DNA): TGTGCCAGTAGTACGACAGGGGGTTCCTACGAGCAGTACTTC.

This chain links TRBV19 with TRBJ1-2; D gene uncertain. V lost 2 bases and J 3 bases, leaving 10 bases between the germline ends. The CDR3 consists of 14 residues. Germline loops: CDR1 LNHDA, CDR2 SQIVND (reference sequence). CDR3 bases: TGTGCCAGTAGTATACCCTCGGTCCACTATGGCTACACCTTC. Translated, it gives CASSIPSVHYGYTF.

Remarks on this clone: The sample has other DNA sequences that encode this CDR3 too. V gene TRBV2 combines with J gene TRBJ2-1; D might be TRBD1 (6 bases). Germline loops: CDR1 SNHLY, CDR2 FYNNEI. The V end was cut by 2 bases, the J end by 2 bases, with 10 bases between. This CDR3 region has 15 residues. This CDR3 reads CASSELGAPYNEQFF. DNA for the CDR3: TGTGCCAGCAGTGAACTGGGGGCGCCCTACAATGAGCAGTTCTTC. Together with reference TRBV2 and TRBJ2-1, the CDR3 gives the full variable domain: EPEVTQTPSHQVTQMGQEVILRCVPISNHLYFYWYRQILGQKVEFLVSFYNNEISEKSEIFDDQFSVERPDGSNFTLKIRSTKLEDSAMYFCASSELGAPYNEQFFGPGTRLTVL.

The chain has TRBV5-4 and TRBJ2-3; tentative D call: TRBD2 (6 bases). Trimming cost V 4 bases and J 5 bases, with 20 bases left between them. Looked up from germline, CDR1 is SGHNT and CDR2 is YYREEE (reference sequence). This CDR3 is built from 16 residues. For the CDR3, the DNA is TGTGCCAGCAGCCGGGGACCCGGGGGAGAGGGAGATACGCAGTATTTT. It yields the protein CASSRGPGGEGDTQYF. Full variable domain (rest looked up from reference TRBV5-4 and TRBJ2-3): ETGVTQSPTHLIKTRGQQVTLRCSSQSGHNTVSWYQQALGQGPQFIFQYYREEENGRGNFPPRFSGLQFPNYSSELNVNALELDDSALYLCASSRGPGGEGDTQYFGPGTRLTVL.

The chain joins TRBV5-6 to TRBJ1-5, with TRBD1 identical over 8 bases. The trim removed 1 base at V and 4 bases at J, leaving 4 bases unmatched. This CDR3 has 15 amino acids. Germline V CDR1 and CDR2: SGHDT, YYEEEE. The CDR3, as DNA: TGTGCCAGCAGCTTGCAGGGGGCGAAGAATCAGCCCCAGCATTTT. The encoded protein is CASSLQGAKNQPQHF.

V gene TRBV19 combines with J gene TRBJ1-2, with TRBD1 identical over 9 bases. The CDR3 has 16 amino acids. Germline V lookup: CDR1 LNHDA, CDR2 SQIVND (reference sequence). The trim removed 0 bases at V and 4 bases at J, leaving 6 bases unmatched. This CDR3 is CASSIDPGQGSYGYTF. CDR3 coding DNA: TGTGCCAGTAGTATAGATCCGGGACAGGGCTCCTATGGCTACACCTTC.

The chain carries TRBV27 and TRBJ1-4; TRBD1 aligns across 11 bases. The CDR3 spans 16 residues. V lost 5 bases and J lost 3; bases outside the gene matches: 5. Germline CDR1 is MNHEY and CDR2 is SMNVEV (reference sequence). The DNA for the CDR3 is TGTGCCAGCAGTCCGGGACAGGGGGTAGCTAATGAAAAACTGTTTTTT. This encodes CASSPGQGVANEKLFF.

The chain employs TRBV7-8 and TRBJ1-4; D unclear. CDR1 and CDR2 from the germline V gene are SGHVS and FQNEAQ. The germline V and J ends were trimmed by 2 bases and 6 bases, with 10 bases remaining between them. The CDR3 totals 14 residues. The CDR3 coding sequence is TGTGCCAGCAGCTTAATGGCAGTACATGAAAAACTGTTTTTT. It is translated as CASSLMAVHEKLFF.

This clone appeared a single time. The chain uses TRBV5-6 and TRBJ2-2, with D maybe TRBD1 (5 bases). The CDR3 is 16 residues long. V lost 2 bases to trimming and J lost 5 bases, with 16 bases between them. Germline values: CDR1 SGHDT, CDR2 YYEEEE. The CDR3: CASSLFALGLTGELFF. The CDR3 DNA reads as TGTGCCAGCAGCTTATTCGCCTTGGGGCTTACCGGGGAGCTGTTTTTT.

The rearrangement uses TRBV5-6 and TRBJ1-1, with TRBD1 identical over 7 bases. Germline V gene sequence: CDR1 SGHDT, CDR2 YYEEEE. The length of the CDR3 is 18 residues. V trimming: 0 bases; J trimming: 0 bases; junction bases outside the gene matches: 11. The CDR3 nucleotides read TGTGCCAGCAGCTTGGGAAGGGGGCGCGAGGGCATGAACACTGAAGCTTTCTTT. This codes for CASSLGRGREGMNTEAFF.

V gene TRBV2 combines with J gene TRBJ2-3, with a weak D call TRBD2 (5 bases). The CDR3 covers 13 residues. Per the germline V gene, CDR1 is SNHLY and CDR2 is FYNNEI. V was trimmed by 7 bases and J by 3 bases, leaving 11 bases between them. Here the CDR3 DNA reads TGTGCCAGCAAGGAGGCCCAAACAGATACGCAGTATTTT. It codes for CASKEAQTDTQYF.